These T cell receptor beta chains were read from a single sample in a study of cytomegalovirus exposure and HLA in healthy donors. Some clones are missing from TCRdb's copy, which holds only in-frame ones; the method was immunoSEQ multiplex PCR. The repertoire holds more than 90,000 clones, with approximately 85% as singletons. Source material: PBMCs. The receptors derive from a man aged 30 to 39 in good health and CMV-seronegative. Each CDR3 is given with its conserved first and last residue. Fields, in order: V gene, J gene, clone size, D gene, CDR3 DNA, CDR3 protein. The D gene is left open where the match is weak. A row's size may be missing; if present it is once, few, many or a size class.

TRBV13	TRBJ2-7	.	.	TGTGCCAGCAGCTTAATGGGGACACCCCACGAGCAGTACTTC	CASSLMGTPHEQYF
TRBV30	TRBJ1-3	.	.	TGTGCCTGGAGCAGGGATATCTCTGGAAACACCATATATTTT	CAWSRDISGNTIYF
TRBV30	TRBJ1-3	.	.	TGTGCCTGGAGTCAGGGAATCTCTGGAAACACCATATATTTT	CAWSQGISGNTIYF
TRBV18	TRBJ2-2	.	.	TGTGCCAGCTCACCATATGGCGGGACCGGGGAGCTGTTTTTT	CASSPYGGTGELFF
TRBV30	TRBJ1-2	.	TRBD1	TGTGCCTGGAGTGGGGGGACAGGACACCATGGCTACACCTTC	CAWSGGTGHHGYTF
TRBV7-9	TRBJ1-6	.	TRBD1	TGTGCCAGCAGCTACAGGGGCGGGAATTCACCCCTCCACTTT	CASSYRGGNSPLHF
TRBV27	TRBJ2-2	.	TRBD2	TGTGCCAGCAGTTTATCGAACGGGAGGTTGAACACCGGGGAGCTGTTTTTT	CASSLSNGRLNTGELFF
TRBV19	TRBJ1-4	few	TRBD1	TGTGCCAGTAGTAAGGCCGCGGACAGGGGCGAAAAACTGTTTTTT	CASSKAADRGEKLFF
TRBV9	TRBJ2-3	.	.	TGTGCCAGCAGCGTAGACGTTTCCGGGGTGACCACAGATACGCAGTATTTT	CASSVDVSGVTTDTQYF
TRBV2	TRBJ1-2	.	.	TGTGCCAGCCGTCGAGAGGGCACTAACTATGGCTACACCTTC	CASRREGTNYGYTF
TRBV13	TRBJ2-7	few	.	TGTGCCAGCAGCCCACGGAGGGGTGGTCACGAGCAGTACTTC	CASSPRRGGHEQYF
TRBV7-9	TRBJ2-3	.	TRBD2	TGTGCCAGCAGCTTAAGGGAGGGAGCAGATACGCAGTATTTT	CASSLREGADTQYF
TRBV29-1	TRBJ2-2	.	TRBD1	TGCAGCGTCCAATCACCGGGACAGGGGTCTGGCGGGGAGCTGTTTTTT	CSVQSPGQGSGGELFF